Below, one T cell receptor (beta chain) is given with its context. Antigen unknown. What was sequenced were expressed TCRB transcripts, since all of the isolated RNA had been reverse transcribed. Naive, central memory and regulatory T cell samples yielded a few million reads on average. Data came from immunoSEQ multiplex PCR; TCRdb stores just in-frame clones and leaves some out. The sample contains 350,000 to 450,000 clones, approximately 16% of which appear only once. This specimen belongs to a study of beta chain features in type 1 diabetes. Study conclusions and caveats: Whether HLA type affects TCRB rearrangement stayed undetermined in the present work.

The CDR3 loop spans 18 amino acids. The ends lost 4 bases at V and 4 bases at J; junction bases unmatched: 15. CDR1 SGHTA and CDR2 FQGNSA come from the germline V gene. Sequencing was done on a sample of naive CD4+ T cells from blood. The TCR was taken from a woman between 18 and 30 years old in good health. J is TRBJ2-5 and V is TRBV7-2, with 10 bases matching TRBD2. The DNA for the CDR3 is TGTGCCAGCAGCTCCGGATGGACTAGCGGTACCCGGGGAGAGACCCAGTACTTC. Translating gives CASSSGWTSGTRGETQYF.